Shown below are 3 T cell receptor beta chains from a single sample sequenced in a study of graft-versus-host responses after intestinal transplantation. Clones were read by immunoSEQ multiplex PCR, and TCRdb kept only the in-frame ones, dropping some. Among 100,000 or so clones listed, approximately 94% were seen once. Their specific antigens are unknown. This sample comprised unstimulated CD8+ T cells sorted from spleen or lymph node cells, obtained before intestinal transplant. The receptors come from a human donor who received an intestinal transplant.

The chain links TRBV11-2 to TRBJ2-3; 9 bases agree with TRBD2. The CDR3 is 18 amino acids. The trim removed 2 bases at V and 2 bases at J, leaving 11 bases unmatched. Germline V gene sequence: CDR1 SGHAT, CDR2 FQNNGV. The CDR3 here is CASSLLAASGVFTDTQYF. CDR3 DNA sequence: TGTGCCAGCAGCTTACTCGCGGCTAGCGGGGTTTTCACAGATACGCAGTATTTT.

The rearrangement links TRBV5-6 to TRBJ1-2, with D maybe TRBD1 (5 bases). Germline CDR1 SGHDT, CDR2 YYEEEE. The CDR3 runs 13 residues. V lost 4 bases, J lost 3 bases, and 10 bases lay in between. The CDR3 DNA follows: TGTGCCAGCAGCACCCTGACAGACTATGGCTACACCTTC. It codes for CASSTLTDYGYTF.

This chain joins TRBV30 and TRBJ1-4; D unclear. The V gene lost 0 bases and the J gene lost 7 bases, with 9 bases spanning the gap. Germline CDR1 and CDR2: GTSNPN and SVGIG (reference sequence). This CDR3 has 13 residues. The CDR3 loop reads CAWSVMTGEKLFF. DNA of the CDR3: TGTGCCTGGAGTGTAATGACGGGTGAAAAACTGTTTTTT.